This TCR beta chain comes out of a study of neurological immune-mediated disorders. Study in general: Relapsing-remitting forms accounted for about 90% of the roughly 34 multiple sclerosis patients and secondary progressive forms for 3.

TCRdb processed the 5' RACE reads anew with MiXCR; each CDR3 protein has one entry. Here the sample spans tens of thousands of distinct CDR3 sequences, 3% to 4% being singletons. There are many counts of this clonotype. Unsorted libraries were prepared from 2 million PBMCs held at -80 C. This CDR3 spans 13 amino acids. The germline V and J ends were trimmed by 5 bases and 2 bases, with 9 bases remaining between them. The chain uses TRBV12-3 or TRBV12-4 and TRBJ1-2, with TRBD1 as a possible D gene (5 bases). The receptor was derived from a man in his forties with multiple sclerosis. Sequencing input: PBMCs. In DNA form, the CDR3 reads TGTGCCAGCAGTGCCCCAGGGAACTATGGCTACACCTTC. It is translated as CASSAPGNYGYTF.